The source of this T cell receptor beta chain is a study of shared clonotypes between healthy human individuals. All donors qualified as healthy HIV-negative adults and had experienced no recent acute infections or vaccinations. Nashville, Tennessee was home to all donors, who were Caucasian adults. Several immunoSEQ 96-well plates shared each subset's DNA, each plate a replicate. Assay: immunoSEQ multiplex PCR; the TCRdb copy retains only in-frame clones and omits some. This table has more than 450,000 clones, 79% appearing once. This clone came up a few times. The receptor's source is a woman aged 35 to 49 in good health. Some clones in this sample may be carry-over from other donors' samples. The specimen sequenced was PBMCs.

The CDR3 bases are TGTGCCAGCAGCCTAACGGTCTCCTATTCGAGCTCCTACGAGCAGTACTTC. Translating it yields CASSLTVSYSSSYEQYF. V gene TRBV7-8 combines with J gene TRBJ2-7; no firm D call. The CDR3 runs 17 residues. V was trimmed by 5 bases and J by 0 bases, leaving 20 bases between them. The germline gives CDR1 SGHVS, CDR2 FQNEAQ.